The rows below give T cell receptor beta chains drawn from one sample of a study of graft-versus-host responses after intestinal transplantation. Antigen specificity for these receptors is unknown. Some clones are missing from TCRdb's copy, which holds only in-frame ones; the method was immunoSEQ multiplex PCR. The data hold about 97,000 clones, with 90% to 95% observed a single time. This sample comprised unstimulated CD4+ T cells sorted from spleen or lymph node cells, obtained before transplant. These receptors all stem from a human donor who was the organ donor for an intestinal transplant. Both conserved end residues are part of each CDR3. A D gene is named only where the DNA matches it firmly. The size field is filled for only some rows; it gives once, few, many or a size class.

TRBJ2-7 NA TRBD1 TRBV6-5 CASRNGQGSYEQYF TGTGCCAGCAGAAATGGACAGGGGTCCTACGAGCAGTACTTC
TRBJ2-7 NA NA TRBV6-5 CASSYSSVGFTYEQYF TGTGCCAGCAGTTACTCCTCCGTCGGGTTCACCTACGAGCAGTACTTC
TRBJ2-5 NA NA TRBV27 CASSWAQGETQYF TGTGCCAGCAGTTGGGCGCAGGGGGAGACCCAGTACTTC
TRBJ2-5 NA NA TRBV9 CASSVAPRGLDQETQYF TGTGCCAGCAGCGTAGCTCCTAGGGGACTTGACCAAGAGACCCAGTACTTC
TRBJ1-5 NA TRBD1 TRBV6-1 CASKKGQGINQPQHF TGTGCCAGCAAGAAGGGACAGGGGATCAATCAGCCCCAGCATTTT
TRBJ2-5 once TRBD2 TRBV15 CATSRAGGSGEQYF TGTGCCACCAGCAGAGCCGGGGGGTCGGGAGAGCAGTACTTC
TRBJ1-4 NA TRBD1 TRBV4-1 CASSQDQTGRREKLFF TGCGCCAGCAGCCAAGATCAGACAGGGAGGCGTGAAAAACTGTTTTTT
TRBJ2-7 NA NA TRBV27 CASSFYRESYEQYF TGTGCCAGCAGTTTTTACAGGGAATCCTACGAGCAGTACTTC
TRBJ1-4 NA TRBD1 TRBV5-8 CASSYPQGSNEKLFF TGTGCCAGCAGCTACCCACAGGGGTCTAATGAAAAACTGTTTTTT
TRBJ1-1 NA NA TRBV6-5 CASSYSKGNGLLAFF TGTGCCAGCAGTTACTCGAAGGGGAACGGTTTGTTGGCTTTCTTT
TRBJ1-5 NA TRBD1 TRBV30 CAWSTDRGLGYSNQPQHF TGTGCCTGGAGCACCGACAGGGGTTTGGGGTATAGCAATCAGCCCCAGCATTTT
TRBJ2-1 NA TRBD1 TRBV10-3 CAISESIWTGGEFF TGTGCCATCAGTGAGTCGATTTGGACAGGGGGAGAGTTCTTC
TRBJ2-2 NA TRBD1 TRBV19 CASTSDRAIAGELFF TGTGCCAGTACCTCGGACAGGGCTATCGCCGGGGAGCTGTTTTTT
TRBJ2-5 NA TRBD2 TRBV9 CASSPTPGTRKTQYF TGTGCCAGCAGCCCCACCCCCGGGACTAGAAAGACCCAGTACTTC
TRBJ2-2 NA TRBD1 TRBV4-2 CASSQPGTGGPGELFF TGTGCCAGCAGCCAACCCGGGACAGGGGGCCCCGGGGAGCTGTTTTTT
TRBJ2-5 NA TRBD2 TRBV5-1 CASSFRTSGGSAQETQYF TGCGCCAGCAGCTTCAGGACTAGCGGGGGGTCTGCTCAAGAGACCCAGTACTTC
TRBJ1-1 NA NA TRBV7-9 CASSLSGPRLYTEAFF TGTGCCAGCAGCTTATCAGGCCCGCGTTTGTACACTGAAGCTTTCTTT
TRBJ1-2 NA NA TRBV6-4 CASRTPCNRVARYGYTF TGTGCCAGCCGAACGCCCTGTAACAGGGTCGCTAGGTATGGCTACACCTTC
TRBJ2-5 NA NA TRBV27 CASRPLHQETQYF TGTGCCAGCAGGCCCCTTCATCAGGAGACCCAGTACTTC
TRBJ2-7 once NA TRBV7-2 CASSLSSYEQYF TGTGCCAGCAGCCTGAGCTCCTACGAGCAGTACTTC
TRBJ1-4 NA NA TRBV4-2 CASSQDFGATNEKLFF TGTGCCAGCAGCCAAGACTTCGGGGCAACTAATGAAAAACTGTTTTTT
TRBJ1-2 NA NA TRBV4-1 CASSQSGQRANYGYTF TGCGCCAGCAGCCAATCCGGACAGCGCGCTAACTATGGCTACACCTTC
TRBJ2-1 NA TRBD2 TRBV5-1 CASSSGGTLATSYNEQFF TGCGCCAGCAGCTCGGGAGGAACACTAGCCACCTCCTACAATGAGCAGTTCTTC
TRBJ2-2 NA NA TRBV19 CASGGGQRTGELFF TGTGCCAGCGGCGGAGGACAGCGCACCGGGGAGCTGTTTTTT